Sequencing of this T cell receptor (beta chain) was carried out in a study of early T cells in non-severe SARS-CoV-2 infection. Background on the study: Sequenced bulk RNA came from whole blood that was unsorted, and chains were unpaired. General study findings and limits: Using VDJdb, the matching emphasized anti-spike CD8 responses while missing private and CD4 specificities.

This CDR3 spans 15 amino acids. V dropped 5 bases and J dropped 6; count of bases not matched to a gene: 4. Individually, cDNA molecules had unique molecular identifiers attached to them. From the 5' RACE reads, TCRdb called clonotypes with MiXCR, one entry per CDR3 protein. The sample records 40,000 or so distinct CDR3 sequences, roughly 6% being singletons. Note on this clonotype: Its antigen is not identified.

What was sequenced was whole blood. The chain employs TRBV12-3 or TRBV12-4 and TRBJ2-2; the match to TRBD1 covers 12 bases. This clonotype was obtained from an adult who was a healthcare worker with PCR-confirmed SARS-CoV-2 infection or an uninfected control (not recorded which). CDR3 in amino acids: CASSLGQGASGELFF. Here the CDR3 DNA reads TGTGCCAGCAGTCTGGGACAGGGGGCATCCGGGGAGCTGTTTTTT.